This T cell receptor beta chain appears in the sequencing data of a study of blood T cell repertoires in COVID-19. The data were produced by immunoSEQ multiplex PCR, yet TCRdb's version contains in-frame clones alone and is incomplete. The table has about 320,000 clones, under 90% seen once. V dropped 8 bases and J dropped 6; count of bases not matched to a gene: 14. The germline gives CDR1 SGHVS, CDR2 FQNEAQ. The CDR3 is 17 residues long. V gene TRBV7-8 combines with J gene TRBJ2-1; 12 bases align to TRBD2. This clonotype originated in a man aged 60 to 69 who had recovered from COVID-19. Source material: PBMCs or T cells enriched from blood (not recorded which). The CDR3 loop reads CASHARTSGTSSNEQFF. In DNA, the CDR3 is TGTGCCAGCCACGCCAGGACTAGCGGGACTTCTAGCAATGAGCAGTTCTTC.